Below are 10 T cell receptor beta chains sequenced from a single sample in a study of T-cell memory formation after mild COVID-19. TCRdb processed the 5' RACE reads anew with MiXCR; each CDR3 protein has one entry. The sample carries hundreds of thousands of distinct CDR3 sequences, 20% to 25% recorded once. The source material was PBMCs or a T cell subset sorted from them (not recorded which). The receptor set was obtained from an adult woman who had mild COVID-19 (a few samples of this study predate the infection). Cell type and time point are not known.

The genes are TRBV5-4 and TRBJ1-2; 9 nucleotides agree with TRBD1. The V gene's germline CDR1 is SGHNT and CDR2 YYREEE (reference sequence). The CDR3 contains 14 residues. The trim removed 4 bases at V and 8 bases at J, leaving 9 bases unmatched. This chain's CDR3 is CASSRPGQGNGYTF. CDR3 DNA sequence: TGTGCCAGCAGCCGACCCGGACAGGGGAACGGCTACACCTTC.

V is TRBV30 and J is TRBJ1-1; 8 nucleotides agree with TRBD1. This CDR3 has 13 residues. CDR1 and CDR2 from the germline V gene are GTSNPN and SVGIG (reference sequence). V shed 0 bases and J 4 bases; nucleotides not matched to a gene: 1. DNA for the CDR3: TGTGCCTGGAGTGTACAGGGGGTCACTGAAGCTTTCTTT. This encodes CAWSVQGVTEAFF.

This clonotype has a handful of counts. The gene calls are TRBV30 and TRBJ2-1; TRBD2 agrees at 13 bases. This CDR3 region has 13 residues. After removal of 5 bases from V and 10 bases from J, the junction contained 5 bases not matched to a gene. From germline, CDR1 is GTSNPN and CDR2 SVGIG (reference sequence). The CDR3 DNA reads TGTGCCTGGCGGACTAGCGGGAGCCGGGAGCAGTTCTTC. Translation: CAWRTSGSREQFF.

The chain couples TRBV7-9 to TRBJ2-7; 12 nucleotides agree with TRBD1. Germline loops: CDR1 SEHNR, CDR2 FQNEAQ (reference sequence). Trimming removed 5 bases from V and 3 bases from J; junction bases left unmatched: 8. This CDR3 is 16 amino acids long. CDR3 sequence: CASSSQGTGGVYEQYF. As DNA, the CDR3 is TGTGCCAGCAGCAGCCAGGGGACAGGGGGCGTCTACGAGCAGTACTTC.

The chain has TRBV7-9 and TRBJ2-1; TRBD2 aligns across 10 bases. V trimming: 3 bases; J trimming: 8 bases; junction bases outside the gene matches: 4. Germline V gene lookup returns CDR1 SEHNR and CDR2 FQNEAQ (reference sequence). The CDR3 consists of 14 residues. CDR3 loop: CASSLSSGRDEQFF. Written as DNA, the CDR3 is TGTGCCAGCAGCTTGTCTAGCGGGAGAGATGAGCAGTTCTTC.

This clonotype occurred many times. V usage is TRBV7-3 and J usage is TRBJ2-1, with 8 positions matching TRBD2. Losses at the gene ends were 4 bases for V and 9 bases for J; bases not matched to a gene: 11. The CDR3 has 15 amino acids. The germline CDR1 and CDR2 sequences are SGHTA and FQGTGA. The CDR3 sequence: CASSSDRRGAGEQFF. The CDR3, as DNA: TGTGCCAGCAGCTCCGACCGGCGGGGGGCTGGTGAGCAGTTCTTC.

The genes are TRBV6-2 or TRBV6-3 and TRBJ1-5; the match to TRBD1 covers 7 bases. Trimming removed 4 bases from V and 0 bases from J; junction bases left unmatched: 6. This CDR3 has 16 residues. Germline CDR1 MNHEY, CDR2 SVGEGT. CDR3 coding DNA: TGTGCCAGCAGTTCCCCGACAGGGCTTAGCAATCAGCCCCAGCATTTT. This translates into CASSSPTGLSNQPQHF.

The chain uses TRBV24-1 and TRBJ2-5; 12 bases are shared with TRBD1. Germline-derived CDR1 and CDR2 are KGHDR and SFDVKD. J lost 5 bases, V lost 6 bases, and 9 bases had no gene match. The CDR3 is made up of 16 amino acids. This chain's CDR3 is CATSPDGTGGGETQYF. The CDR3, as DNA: TGTGCCACCAGTCCCGATGGGACAGGGGGCGGTGAGACCCAGTACTTC.

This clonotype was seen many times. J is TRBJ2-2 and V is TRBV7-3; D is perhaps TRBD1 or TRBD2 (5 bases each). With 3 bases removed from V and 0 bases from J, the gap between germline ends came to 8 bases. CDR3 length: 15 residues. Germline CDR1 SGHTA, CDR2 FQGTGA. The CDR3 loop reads CASSFGGSNTGELFF. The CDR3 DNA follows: TGTGCCAGCAGCTTTGGGGGATCGAACACCGGGGAGCTGTTTTTT.

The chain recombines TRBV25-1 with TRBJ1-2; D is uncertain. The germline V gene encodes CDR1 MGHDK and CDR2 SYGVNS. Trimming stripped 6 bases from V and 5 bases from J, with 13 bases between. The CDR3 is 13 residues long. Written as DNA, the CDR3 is TGTGCCAGCAGGTCGCGGGGTGGGTATGGCTACACCTTC. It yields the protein CASRSRGGYGYTF.